This entry describes one T cell receptor (beta chain). The sample holds one count of this clone. Its antigen is still unknown. It has no much larger one-base neighbor in the sample; base qualities were not kept. This entry comes from a study of T cells in localized non-small cell lung cancer (dated by TCRdb to between 2020 and 2021). Study-level background: The study examined T cell repertoires in hundreds of patients with early-stage NSCLC and compared tumors with uninvolved tumor-adjacent lungs. Of the NSCLC patients, fewer than 150 were male and 85 to 110 were female, and the mean age was approximately 69 years. The cohort was made up of around 240 treatment-naive NSCLC patients whose localized lung tumors had been resected.

At diagnosis, peripheral blood, uninvolved tumor-adjacent lung and tumor were collected and stored as a combination of fresh-frozen and FFPE material. TCR beta CDR3 regions were sequenced from DNA using the immunoSEQ Assay. Turning to the authors' computational methods: T cell density was computed as TCR beta template counts normalized to usable DNA estimated by amplifying housekeeping genes. The preseqR package was used to estimate richness by extrapolating to 400,000 templates for PBMC samples and to 120,000 templates for tissue samples. Clonality was defined as one minus Pielou's evenness. To identify tissue-enriched TCRs, differential abundance testing was run on productive amino-acid clonotypes with a minimum total count of 5 and an alpha of 0.1. Repertoire overlap between compartments was quantified with the Jaccard Index and Morisita Overlap Index. GLIPH grouped TCR beta CDR3s together with public tetramer-defined viral CDR3s, and a viral motif had to include at least three viral sequences and show V-gene enrichment. TCRdb holds this immuneACCESS table with in-frame rearrangements only. Some clones are missing; in checked studies, unresolved V genes explain under half, and the rest has no known cause. That table furnishes V, J and clone size, whereas the DNA furnished D and trimming. This sample has roughly 1,500 clones in its table, and around 24% of those were observed once. Of the sample, 20% to 30% falls within the top ten clones.

The study at large found these results: Multi-region tumor sequencing was not performed, so intratumor heterogeneity could not be excluded. Of the top 100 tumor clones, a median of roughly 53 were detected in paired uninvolved adjacent lung; under 30 were also among that lung's top 100. Because the study design was exploratory, TCR variables were selected using unadjusted p-values without false-discovery rate correction. Uninvolved tumor-adjacent lung showed the highest T cell clonality, higher than tumor, which suggests more focused antigenic responses in the uninvolved tumor-adjacent lung. Longer overall survival was associated with higher blood T cell density, whereas shorter survival was associated with higher adjacent-lung clonality.

Based on the germline V gene, the CDR1 and CDR2 sequences are SGHRS and YFSETQ. Trimming removed 0 bases from V and 13 bases from J; the gene matches leave 16 bases unexplained. Including cysteine and phenylalanine, the CDR3 has 16 amino acids. Only the CDR3 region is kept as DNA, spanning 48 bases read in frame from base 1. The rearranged segments are TRBV5-1 and TRBJ2-1; 7 nucleotides in the junction match TRBD2. This TCR came from a man between 40 and 70 years old with stage III squamous cell lung carcinoma. Here the sequenced sample was lung tumor tissue, taken before any cancer treatment. The CDR3 has the sequence CASSLGVGGTFGVQFF. The DNA sequence is as follows: TGCGCCAGCAGCTTGGGAGTCGGGGGGACCTTCGGGGTTCAGTTCTTC.